This section outlines one TCR beta chain sequence together with its context. Its antigen is undetermined. The source of the sample is a study of cytomegalovirus exposure and HLA in healthy donors. Turning to the study itself: About 79% of a few hundred genotyped donors fell in the Caucasian-associated ancestry cluster. General study findings and limits: Later work found that TCR association rates differed between HLA loci; DRB1 had the most and HLA-C the fewest. Later genetic work tied a missense DCLRE1C variant to beta-chain V and J trimming.

The primer mix had 60 Vbeta and 13 Jbeta primers. The method was immunoSEQ multiplex PCR; TCRdb's version includes in-frame clones alone and lacks a portion of them. The table has roughly 120,000 clones, around 60% seen once. The sequencing sample was made of PBMCs. The clonotype originates from a man aged 35 to 55 in good health and CMV-seropositive.

DNA of the CDR3: TGTGCCAGCAGCCAGGCCACAGGGCTACGCTCCTACGAGCAGTACTTC. It translates to CASSQATGLRSYEQYF. V and J are TRBV7-9 and TRBJ2-7, with D perhaps TRBD1 (6 bases). CDR1 SEHNR and CDR2 FQNEAQ come from the germline V gene (reference sequence). This CDR3 region has 16 residues. V was pared by 5 bases and J by 0 bases, with 17 bases between.